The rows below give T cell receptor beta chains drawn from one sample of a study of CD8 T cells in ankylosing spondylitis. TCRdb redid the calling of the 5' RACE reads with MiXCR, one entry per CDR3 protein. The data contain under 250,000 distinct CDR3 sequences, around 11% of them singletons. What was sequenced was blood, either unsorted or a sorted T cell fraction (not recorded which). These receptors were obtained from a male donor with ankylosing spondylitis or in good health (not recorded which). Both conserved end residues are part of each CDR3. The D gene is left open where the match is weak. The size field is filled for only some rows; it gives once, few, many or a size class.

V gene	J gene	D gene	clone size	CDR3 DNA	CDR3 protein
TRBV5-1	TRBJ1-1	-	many	TGCGCCAGCAGCCCTGAGACGGGTGAAGCTTTCTTT	CASSPETGEAFF
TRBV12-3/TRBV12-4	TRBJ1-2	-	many	TGTGCCAGCAGTTCAGGAATTCGCTATGGCTACACCTTC	CASSSGIRYGYTF
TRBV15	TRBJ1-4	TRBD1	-	TGTGCCACCAGCAGTGAACCGACAGGGTATGAAAAACTGTTTTTT	CATSSEPTGYEKLFF
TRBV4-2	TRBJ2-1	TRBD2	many	TGTGCCAGCAGCCAGTCGACTAGCGGAACAGACAATGAGCAGTTCTTC	CASSQSTSGTDNEQFF
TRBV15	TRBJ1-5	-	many	TGTGCCACCAGCAGAGCCGATCAGCCCCAGCATTTT	CATSRADQPQHF
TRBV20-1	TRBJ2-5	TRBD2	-	TGCAGTGCAGAAGCGGGAGGGCCCCAAGAGACCCAGTACTTC	CSAEAGGPQETQYF
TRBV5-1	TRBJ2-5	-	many	TGCGCCAGCAGCTTGTATTGGCATGCAAAAGAGACCCAGTACTTC	CASSLYWHAKETQYF
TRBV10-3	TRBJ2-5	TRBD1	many	TGTGCCATCAGTGAGGGACAGGGTTCCGAGACCCAGTACTTC	CAISEGQGSETQYF
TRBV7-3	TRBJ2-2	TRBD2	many	TGTGCCAGCAGCCCCGCTAGCGGGGTTCGCACCGGGGAGCTGTTTTTT	CASSPASGVRTGELFF
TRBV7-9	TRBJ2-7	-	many	TGTGCCAGCAGCTTCGTAAACTACGAGCAGTACTTC	CASSFVNYEQYF
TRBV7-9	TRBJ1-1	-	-	TGTGCCAGCAGCTTACTGAGGGAATTGGGTGAAGCTTTCTTT	CASSLLRELGEAFF
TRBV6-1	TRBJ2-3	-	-	TGTGCCAGCAGTAAAGGGGCGGAAGGCACAGATACGCAGTATTTT	CASSKGAEGTDTQYF
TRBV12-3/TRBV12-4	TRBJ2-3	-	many	TGTGCCAGCAGTTGGAGACAGGGCACAGATACGCAGTATTTT	CASSWRQGTDTQYF
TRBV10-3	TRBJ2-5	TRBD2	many	TGTGCCATCAGTGAGTCGAGCGGGGGGGATCTGGAGACCCAGTACTTC	CAISESSGGDLETQYF
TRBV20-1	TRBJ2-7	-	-	TGCAGTGCTAGACTCGCAGGAAGGCGGGACAACGAGCAGTACTTC	CSARLAGRRDNEQYF
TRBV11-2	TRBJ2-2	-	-	TGTGCCAGCAGCCTAGGGGTTCGCCTCACCGGGGAGCTGTTTTTT	CASSLGVRLTGELFF
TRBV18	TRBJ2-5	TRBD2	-	TGTGCCAGCTCACTCCGGACTAGCGGGAACGATACCCAGTACTTC	CASSLRTSGNDTQYF